What follows is one TCR beta chain and its context. This sample is part of a study of patients and donors after allogeneic stem cell transplantation. In germline, CDR1 is MNHEY, CDR2 SVGAGI. The CDR3 is made up of 14 amino acids. V lost 2 bases to trimming and J lost 4 bases, with 11 bases between them. TCRdb reanalysed the RT-PCR reads using MiXCR and keeps one entry per CDR3 protein. The repertoire holds 400,000 to 450,000 distinct CDR3 sequences, with around 16% as singletons. The chain joins TRBV6-5 to TRBJ1-1, with D possibly being TRBD1 (6 bases). The clonotype was recovered from a human donor who was either an allogeneic HSCT recipient or a stem cell or donor lymphocyte infusion donor (not recorded which). It is not recorded whose cells these are; they may come from a transplant donor. The sequenced material came from blood, either unsorted or a sorted T cell fraction (not recorded which). The CDR3 reads CASSYTSGATEAFF. The CDR3, as DNA: TGTGCCAGCAGTTACACCTCAGGGGCCACTGAAGCTTTCTTT.